The entry below describes one TCR beta chain. Its target is not known. The sample originates from a study of T-cell reconstitution after alpha-beta-depleted transplantation in children. The germline CDR1 and CDR2 sequences are SGHAT and FQNNGV. J lost 0 bases, V lost 1 base, and 13 bases had no gene match. CDR3 length: 21 residues. Preparing the TCRbeta library involved the use of unique molecular identifiers. TCRdb redid the calling of the PCR reads with MiXCR, one entry per CDR3 protein. The sample has 70,000 to 95,000 distinct CDR3 sequences, 15% to 20% seen once. Study outcomes and limitations: In patients about two months after transplant, alpha-beta T cells reportedly arose from several hundred expanded graft clones.

The receptor's source is a male patient aged 2-15 years who had a stem cell transplant for acute lymphoblastic leukemia, so the T cells may come from the graft donor. Specimen: PBMCs, mostly from graft donor cells, collected 360 days after TCRalphabeta/CD19-depleted stem cell transplant. The V call is TRBV11-2, the J call TRBJ2-2; 11 bases agree with TRBD2. CDR3 bases: TGTGCCAGCAGCTTAGTCCCTGGACCGGGACTAGCGGCCTCGAACACCGGGGAGCTGTTTTTT. As protein: CASSLVPGPGLAASNTGELFF.